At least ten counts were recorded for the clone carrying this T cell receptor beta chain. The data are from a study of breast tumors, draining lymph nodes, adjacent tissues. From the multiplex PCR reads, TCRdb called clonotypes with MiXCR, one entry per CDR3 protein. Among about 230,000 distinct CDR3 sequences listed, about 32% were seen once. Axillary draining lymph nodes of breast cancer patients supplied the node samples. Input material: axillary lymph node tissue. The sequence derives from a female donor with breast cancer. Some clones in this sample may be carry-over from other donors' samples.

The DNA of the CDR3 is TGTGCCAGTAGTATAGCAGGGGTCGGAAACACCATATATTTT. Protein product: CASSIAGVGNTIYF. V is TRBV19 and J is TRBJ1-3, with D possibly TRBD1 on 6 matching bases. CDR3 length: 14 amino acids. V lost 1 base and J 4 bases, leaving 8 bases between the germline ends. The germline V gene has CDR1 LNHDA and CDR2 SQIVND (reference sequence).